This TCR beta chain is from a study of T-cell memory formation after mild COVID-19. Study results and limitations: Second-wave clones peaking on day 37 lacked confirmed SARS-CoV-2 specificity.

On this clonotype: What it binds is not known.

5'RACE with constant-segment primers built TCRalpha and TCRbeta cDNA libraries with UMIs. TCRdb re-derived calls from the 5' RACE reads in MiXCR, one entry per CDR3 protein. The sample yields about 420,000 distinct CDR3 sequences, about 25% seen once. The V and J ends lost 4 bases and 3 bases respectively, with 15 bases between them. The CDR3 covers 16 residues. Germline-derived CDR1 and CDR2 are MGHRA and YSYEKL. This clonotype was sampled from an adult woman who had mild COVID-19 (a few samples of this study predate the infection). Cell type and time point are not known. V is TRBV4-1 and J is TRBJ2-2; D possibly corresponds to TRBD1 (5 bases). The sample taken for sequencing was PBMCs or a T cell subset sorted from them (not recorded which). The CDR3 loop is CASSRYEGADTGELFF. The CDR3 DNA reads TGCGCCAGCAGCCGATACGAAGGGGCGGACACCGGGGAGCTGTTTTTT.